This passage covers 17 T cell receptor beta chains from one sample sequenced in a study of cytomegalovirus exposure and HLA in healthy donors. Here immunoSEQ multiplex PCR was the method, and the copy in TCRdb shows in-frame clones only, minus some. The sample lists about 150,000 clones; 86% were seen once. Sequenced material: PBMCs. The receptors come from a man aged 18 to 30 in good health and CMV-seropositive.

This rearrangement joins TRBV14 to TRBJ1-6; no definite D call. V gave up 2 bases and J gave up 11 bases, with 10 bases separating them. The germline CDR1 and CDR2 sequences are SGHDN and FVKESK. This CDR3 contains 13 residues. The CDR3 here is CASSQSGIPPLHF. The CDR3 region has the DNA TGTGCCAGCAGCCAATCGGGGATTCCACCCCTCCACTTT.

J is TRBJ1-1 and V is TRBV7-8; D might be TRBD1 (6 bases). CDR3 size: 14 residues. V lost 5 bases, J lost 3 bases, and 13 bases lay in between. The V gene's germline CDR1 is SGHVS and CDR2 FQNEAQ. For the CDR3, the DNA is TGTGCCAGCAGCGGGGGCCTGGGGGACACTGAAGCTTTCTTT. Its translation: CASSGGLGDTEAFF.

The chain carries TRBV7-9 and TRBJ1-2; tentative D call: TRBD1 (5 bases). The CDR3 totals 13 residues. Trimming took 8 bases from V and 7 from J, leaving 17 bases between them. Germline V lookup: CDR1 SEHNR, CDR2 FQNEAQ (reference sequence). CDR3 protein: CASGSGEESGYTF. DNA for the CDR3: TGTGCCAGCGGGTCGGGGGAGGAGAGTGGCTACACCTTC.

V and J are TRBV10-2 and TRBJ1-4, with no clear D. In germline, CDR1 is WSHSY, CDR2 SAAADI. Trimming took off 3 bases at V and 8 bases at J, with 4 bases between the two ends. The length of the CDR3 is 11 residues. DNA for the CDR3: TGCGCCAGCAGTGAACGGGAAAAACTGTTTTTT. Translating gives CASSEREKLFF.

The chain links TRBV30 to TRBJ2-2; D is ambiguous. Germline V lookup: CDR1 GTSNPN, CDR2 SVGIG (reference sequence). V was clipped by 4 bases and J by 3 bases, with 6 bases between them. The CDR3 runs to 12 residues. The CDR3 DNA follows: TGTGCCTGGATCCCGGACACCGGGGAGCTGTTTTTT. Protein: CAWIPDTGELFF.

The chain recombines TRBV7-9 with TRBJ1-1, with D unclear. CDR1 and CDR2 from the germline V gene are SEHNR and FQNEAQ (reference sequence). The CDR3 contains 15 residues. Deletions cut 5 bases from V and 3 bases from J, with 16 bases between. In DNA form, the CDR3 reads TGTGCCAGCAGCACCCTACGGGTATTGGACACTGAAGCTTTCTTT. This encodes CASSTLRVLDTEAFF. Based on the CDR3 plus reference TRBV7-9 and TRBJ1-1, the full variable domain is DTGVSQNPRHKITKRGQNVTFRCDPISEHNRLYWYRQTLGQGPEFLTYFQNEAQLEKSRLLSDRFSAERPKGSFSTLEIQRTEQGDSAMYLCASSTLRVLDTEAFFGQGTRLTVV.

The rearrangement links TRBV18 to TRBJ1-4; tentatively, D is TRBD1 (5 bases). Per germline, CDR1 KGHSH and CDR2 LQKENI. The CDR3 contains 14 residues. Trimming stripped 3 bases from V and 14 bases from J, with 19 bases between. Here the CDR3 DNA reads TGTGCCAGCTCACCCCGTGGGGTCGGGGAGGGGCTGTTTTTT. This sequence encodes CASSPRGVGEGLFF.

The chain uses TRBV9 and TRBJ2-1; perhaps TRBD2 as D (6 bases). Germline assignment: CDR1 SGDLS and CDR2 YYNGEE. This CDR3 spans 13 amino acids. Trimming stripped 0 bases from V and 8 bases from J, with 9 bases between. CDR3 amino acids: CASSVGLAHEQFF. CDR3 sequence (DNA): TGTGCCAGCAGCGTAGGGCTAGCGCATGAGCAGTTCTTC.

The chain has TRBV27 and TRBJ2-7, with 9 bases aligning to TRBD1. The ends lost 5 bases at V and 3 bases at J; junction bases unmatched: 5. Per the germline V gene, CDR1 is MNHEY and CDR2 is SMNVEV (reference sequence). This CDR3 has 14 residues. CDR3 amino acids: CASSRGTGNYEQYF. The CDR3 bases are TGTGCCAGCAGTAGAGGGACAGGGAACTACGAGCAGTACTTC.

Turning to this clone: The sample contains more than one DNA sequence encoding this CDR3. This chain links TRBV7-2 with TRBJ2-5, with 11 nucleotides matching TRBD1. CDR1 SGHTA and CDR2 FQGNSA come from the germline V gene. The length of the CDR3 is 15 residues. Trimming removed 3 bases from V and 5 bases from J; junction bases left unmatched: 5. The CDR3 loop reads CASSFPGQGGETQYF. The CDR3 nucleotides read TGTGCCAGCAGCTTCCCGGGACAGGGGGGGGAGACCCAGTACTTC.

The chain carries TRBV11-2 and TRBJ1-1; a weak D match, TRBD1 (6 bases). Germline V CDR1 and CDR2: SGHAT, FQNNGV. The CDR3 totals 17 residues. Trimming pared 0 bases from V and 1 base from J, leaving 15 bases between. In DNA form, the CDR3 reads TGTGCCAGCAGCTTAGACCGTCGGGGCAGGGGGAACACTGAAGCTTTCTTT. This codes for CASSLDRRGRGNTEAFF.

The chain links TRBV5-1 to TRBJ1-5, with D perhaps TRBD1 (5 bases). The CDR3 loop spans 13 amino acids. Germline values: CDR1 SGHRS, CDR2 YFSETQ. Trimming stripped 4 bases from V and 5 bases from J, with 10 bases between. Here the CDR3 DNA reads TGCGCCAGCAGCCTGGGGGGGGATCAGCCCCAGCATTTT. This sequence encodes CASSLGGDQPQHF.

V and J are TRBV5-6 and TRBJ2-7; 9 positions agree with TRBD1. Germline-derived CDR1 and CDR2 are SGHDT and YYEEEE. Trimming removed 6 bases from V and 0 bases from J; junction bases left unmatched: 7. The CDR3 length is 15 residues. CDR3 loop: CASTLGQGISYEQYF. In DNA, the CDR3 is TGTGCCAGCACCCTGGGACAGGGTATCTCCTACGAGCAGTACTTC.

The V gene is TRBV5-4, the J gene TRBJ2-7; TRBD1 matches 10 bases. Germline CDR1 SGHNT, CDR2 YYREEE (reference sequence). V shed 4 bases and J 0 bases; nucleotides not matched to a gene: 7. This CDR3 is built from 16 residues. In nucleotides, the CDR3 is TGTGCCAGCAGCCCCGGGACAGGGGCCCTCTCCTACGAGCAGTACTTC. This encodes CASSPGTGALSYEQYF.

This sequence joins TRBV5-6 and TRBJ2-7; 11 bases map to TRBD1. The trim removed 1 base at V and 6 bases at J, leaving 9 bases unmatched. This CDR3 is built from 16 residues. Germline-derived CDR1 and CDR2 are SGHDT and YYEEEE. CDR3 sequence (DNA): TGTGCCAGCAGCTTGCTCGGACAGGGGGCGTACCGCGAGCAGTACTTC. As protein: CASSLLGQGAYREQYF.

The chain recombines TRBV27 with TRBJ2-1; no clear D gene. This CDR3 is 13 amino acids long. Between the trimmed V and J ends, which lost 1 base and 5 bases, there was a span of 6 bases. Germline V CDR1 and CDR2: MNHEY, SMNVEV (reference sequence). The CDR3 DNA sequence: TGTGCCAGCAGTTTATGGCTGGACAATGAGCAGTTCTTC. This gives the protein CASSLWLDNEQFF.

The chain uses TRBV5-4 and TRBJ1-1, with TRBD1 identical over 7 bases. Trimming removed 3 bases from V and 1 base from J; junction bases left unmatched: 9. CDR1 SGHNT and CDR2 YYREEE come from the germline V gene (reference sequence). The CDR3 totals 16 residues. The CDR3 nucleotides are TGTGCCAGCAGCTCGCCTTTGAGGGGGCAGAACACTGAAGCTTTCTTT. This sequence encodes CASSSPLRGQNTEAFF. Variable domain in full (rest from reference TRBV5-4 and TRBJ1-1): ETGVTQSPTHLIKTRGQQVTLRCSSQSGHNTVSWYQQALGQGPQFIFQYYREEENGRGNFPPRFSGLQFPNYSSELNVNALELDDSALYLCASSSPLRGQNTEAFFGQGTRLTVV.